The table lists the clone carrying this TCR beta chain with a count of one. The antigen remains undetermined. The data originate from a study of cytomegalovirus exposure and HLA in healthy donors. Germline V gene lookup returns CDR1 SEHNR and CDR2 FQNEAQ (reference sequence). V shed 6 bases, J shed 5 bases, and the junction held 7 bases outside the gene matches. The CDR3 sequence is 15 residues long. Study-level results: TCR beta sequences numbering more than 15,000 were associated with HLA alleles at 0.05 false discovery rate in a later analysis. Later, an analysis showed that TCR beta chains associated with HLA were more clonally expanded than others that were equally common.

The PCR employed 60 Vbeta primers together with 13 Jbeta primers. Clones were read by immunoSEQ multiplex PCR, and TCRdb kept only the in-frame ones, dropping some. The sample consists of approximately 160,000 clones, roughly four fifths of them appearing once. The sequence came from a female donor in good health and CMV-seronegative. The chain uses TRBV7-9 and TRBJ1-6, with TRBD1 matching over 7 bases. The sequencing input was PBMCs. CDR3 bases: TGTGCCAGCAGGTTCGGGACAGAAAATAATTCACCCCTCCACTTT. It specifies CASRFGTENNSPLHF.